This entry is about one T cell receptor (beta chain). Its antigen is not known. The same CDR3 can be traced to other DNA sequences in this sample. CDR3 length: 14 amino acids. Germline CDR1 MDHEN, CDR2 SYDVKM. With 9 bases removed from V and 0 bases from J, the gap between germline ends came to 13 bases. The data were obtained in a study of cytomegalovirus exposure and HLA in healthy donors. Broader study findings: Across donors, most TCRs were seen rarely, yet some public ones were widespread. The authors listed around 150 TCR beta chains as cytomegalovirus-associated. It was found in a later analysis that first-cohort TCR clusters tended to co-occur in the 120 validation repertoires.

The protocol was immunoSEQ multiplex PCR, while the TCRdb copy is restricted to in-frame clones and leaves out a portion. The repertoire includes over 200,000 clones, around 90% of them detected once, and 0.35% to 0.45% sits in the top ten. This receptor was identified in a woman between 18 and 29 years old in good health and CMV-seronegative. The chain recombines TRBV28 with TRBJ2-3, with a possible D match to TRBD2 (6 bases). The sequenced sample was PBMCs. The DNA of the CDR3 is TGTGCCAGTTCCTTCGGGGGAAGCACAGATACGCAGTATTTT. Translating it yields CASSFGGSTDTQYF.